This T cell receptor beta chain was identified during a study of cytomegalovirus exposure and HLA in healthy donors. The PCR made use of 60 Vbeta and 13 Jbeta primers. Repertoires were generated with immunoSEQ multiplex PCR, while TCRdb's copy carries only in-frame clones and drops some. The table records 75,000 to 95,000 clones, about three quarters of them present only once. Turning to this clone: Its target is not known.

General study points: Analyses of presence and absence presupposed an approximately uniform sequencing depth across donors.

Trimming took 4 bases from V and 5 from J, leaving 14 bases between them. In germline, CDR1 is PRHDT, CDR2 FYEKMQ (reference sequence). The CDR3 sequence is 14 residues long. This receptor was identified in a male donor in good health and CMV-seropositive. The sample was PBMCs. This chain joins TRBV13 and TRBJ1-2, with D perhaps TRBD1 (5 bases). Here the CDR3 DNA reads TGTGCCAGCAGCTCGACGGGGGGGAATTATGGCTACACCTTC. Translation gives CASSSTGGNYGYTF.